This TCR beta chain was recovered during a study of T cells after posttransplantation cyclophosphamide. Some clones are missing from TCRdb's copy, which holds only in-frame ones; the method was immunoSEQ multiplex PCR. Of 5,500 to 7,500 clones listed, around nine tenths are singletons. Cyclophosphamide on days +3 and +4 followed busulfan-fludarabine conditioning and a marrow graft. V was shortened by 5 bases and J by 5 bases, with 12 bases between the two germline ends. In germline, CDR1 is MNHEY, CDR2 SVGAGI. The CDR3 contains 13 residues. The sequence was obtained from a male patient aged 55 to 69 who received an allogeneic stem cell transplant from a related donor and was CMV-positive. Part of the T cells may come from the graft donor. The chain uses TRBV6-5 and TRBJ1-1; TRBD1 is a possible D gene (6 bases). Specimen: CD8+ T cells sorted from blood, collected after allogeneic stem cell transplant with posttransplant cyclophosphamide. Written as DNA, the CDR3 is TGTGCCAGCAGTCCAGGGGAGGGTACTGAAGCTTTCTTT. Translation gives CASSPGEGTEAFF.